These 19 T cell receptor beta chains were sequenced from one sample in a study of CD8 T cells in ankylosing spondylitis. Regarding the study as a whole: Roughly eight highly homologous variants formed a TCR beta motif that appeared characteristic of ankylosing spondylitis blood.

The antigens for these receptors are not known. TCRdb re-analysed the 5' RACE reads in MiXCR, keeping a single row per CDR3 protein. The sample yields some 800,000 distinct CDR3 sequences, about 10% seen once. The source material was blood, either unsorted or a sorted T cell fraction (not recorded which). These TCRs come from a male donor with ankylosing spondylitis.

The rearrangement links TRBV6-2 or TRBV6-3 to TRBJ1-6, with D perhaps TRBD1 (5 bases). The germline V gene has CDR1 MNHEY and CDR2 SVGEGT. V lost 6 bases, J lost 6 bases, and 15 bases lay in between. This CDR3 is built from 15 residues. The CDR3: CASRRLGQGNSPLHF. In DNA form, the CDR3 reads TGTGCCAGCAGGCGCCTGGGGCAGGGTAATTCACCCCTCCACTTT.

This clonotype was found many times. J is TRBJ2-7 and V is TRBV6-1; D is perhaps TRBD2 (5 bases). The V gene's germline CDR1 is MNHNS and CDR2 SASEGT. Trimming took off 10 bases at V and 6 bases at J, with 22 bases between the two ends. The CDR3 extends over 14 amino acids. CDR3 amino acids: CAISRGLPGVEQYF. Written as DNA, the CDR3 is TGTGCCATCTCGCGAGGGTTGCCCGGAGTCGAGCAGTACTTC.

DNA of the CDR3: TGTGCCAGCAGTACAAGGGACAGGGGCTGGAATGAGCAGTTCTTC. Protein: CASSTRDRGWNEQFF. This chain connects TRBV6-1 to TRBJ2-1, with TRBD1 matching 10 bases. This CDR3 region has 15 residues. From germline, CDR1 is MNHNS and CDR2 SASEGT. After removal of 5 bases from V and 7 bases from J, the junction contained 8 bases not matched to a gene.

The table lists this clonotype with a few counts. The V call is TRBV20-1, the J call TRBJ2-1; the match to TRBD1 covers 8 bases. CDR1 is DFQATT, CDR2 SNEGSKA, per germline (reference sequence). CDR3 size: 15 residues. Trimming removed 1 base from V and 2 bases from J; junction bases left unmatched: 4. The CDR3: CSARGGTGTYNEQFF. As DNA, the CDR3 is TGCAGTGCTAGAGGGGGGACAGGTACCTACAATGAGCAGTTCTTC.

The J gene is TRBJ2-1, the V gene TRBV6-1; a possible D gene is TRBD2 (7 bases). Looked up from germline, CDR1 is MNHNS and CDR2 is SASEGT. The CDR3 contains 15 residues. V lost 7 bases and J 5 bases, leaving 18 bases between the germline ends. This CDR3 is CASTRGGAGNNEQFF. The CDR3 region has the DNA TGTGCCAGCACCCGAGGGGGGGCCGGGAACAATGAGCAGTTCTTC.

In its sample, this clonotype was seen a few times. The CDR3 DNA sequence: TGTGCCAGCAGCCTTTTCAGAGATACGCAGTATTTT. It codes for CASSLFRDTQYF. The chain has TRBV5-6 and TRBJ2-3, with D unclear. The V end was cut by 4 bases, the J end by 5 bases, with 8 bases between. The CDR3 is 12 residues long. CDR1 and CDR2 (germline): SGHDT, YYEEEE.

This clonotype occurred a few times. This chain connects TRBV20-1 to TRBJ1-1, with no clear D. The length of the CDR3 is 13 residues. The V end was cut by 4 bases, the J end by 0 bases, with 9 bases between. CDR1 is DFQATT, CDR2 SNEGSKA, per germline (reference sequence). The CDR3 region has the DNA TGCAGTGCTAAGAGGTCGGTGAACACTGAAGCTTTCTTT. Amino acids: CSAKRSVNTEAFF.

This clonotype was counted between two and nine times. This chain joins TRBV20-1 and TRBJ1-2, with TRBD1 as a possible D gene (5 bases). This CDR3 region has 15 residues. Trimming left V 1 base short and J 2 bases short, with 14 bases between. In germline, CDR1 is DFQATT, CDR2 SNEGSKA (reference sequence). CDR3 DNA: TGCAGTGCTAGAGCGGGACTTTCCTTCAACTATGGCTACACCTTC. Translating it yields CSARAGLSFNYGYTF.

This clonotype was seen repeatedly, ten times or more. This sequence joins TRBV7-2 and TRBJ2-3, with D tentatively TRBD1 (6 bases). Trimming took off 4 bases at V and 1 base at J, with 15 bases between the two ends. The CDR3 spans 16 residues. Germline values: CDR1 SGHTA, CDR2 FQGNSA. CDR3 nucleotide sequence: TGTGCCAGCAGCTCTCGACAGGCCGATGGCACAGATACGCAGTATTTT. It codes for CASSSRQADGTDTQYF. Supplemented by reference TRBV7-2 and TRBJ2-3, the full variable domain reads GAGVSQSPSNKVTEKGKDVELRCDPISGHTALYWYRQSLGQGLEFLIYFQGNSAPDKSGLPSDRFSAERTGGSVSTLTIQRTQQEDSAVYLCASSSRQADGTDTQYFGPGTRLTVL.

This clonotype has at least ten counts. The chain combines TRBV14 with TRBJ1-5; unclear D gene. From germline, CDR1 is SGHDN and CDR2 FVKESK. CDR3 length equals 13 residues. The V end lost 3 bases, the J end lost 7 bases, and 10 bases lay between the germline ends. The CDR3 spells CASSHEVWQPQHF. The DNA for the CDR3 is TGTGCCAGCAGCCATGAAGTCTGGCAGCCCCAGCATTTT.

The table lists this clonotype with a few counts. The rearrangement joins TRBV25-1 to TRBJ2-5; 9 positions match TRBD2. The CDR3 runs to 15 residues. Germline trimming cut 4 bases from V and 4 bases from J; bases unmatched to any gene: 7. CDR1 is MGHDK and CDR2 is SYGVNS in the germline V gene. As DNA, the CDR3 is TGTGCCAGCAGTGCTGGAGCGGGAGGACCAGAGACCCAGTACTTC. Its translation is CASSAGAGGPETQYF. Full variable domain (remainder filled in from reference TRBV25-1 and TRBJ2-5): EADIYQTPRYLVIGTGKKITLECSQTMGHDKMYWYQQDPGMELHLIHYSYGVNSTEKGDLSSESTVSRIRTEHFPLTLESARPSHTSQYLCASSAGAGGPETQYFGPGTRLLVL.

This sequence joins TRBV5-6 and TRBJ2-1, with a possible D match to TRBD1 (8 bases). Trimming shortened V by 7 bases and J by 8 bases, and 19 bases separated the two germline ends. Germline loops: CDR1 SGHDT, CDR2 YYEEEE. The CDR3 runs to 14 residues. The CDR3 DNA reads as TGTGCCAGCCGCAGGGGGCGGGGGAGCGATGAGCAGTTCTTC. Its translation is CASRRGRGSDEQFF.

The chain has TRBV7-8 and TRBJ2-5; D could derive from TRBD1 or TRBD2 (5 bases each). The CDR3 has 14 residues. The V end lost 5 bases, the J end lost 5 bases, and 15 bases lay between the germline ends. Germline CDR1 is SGHVS and CDR2 is FQNEAQ. The CDR3 nucleotides read TGTGCCAGCAGCATAACGGGACGCCGGGAGACCCAGTACTTC. Translating gives CASSITGRRETQYF.

The chain couples TRBV10-3 to TRBJ2-7; 8 bases are a match to TRBD1. The V gene's germline CDR1 is ENHRY and CDR2 SYGVKD. The junction had 10 bases not matched to a gene; V was cut back by 6 bases and J by 3 bases. CDR3 length equals 15 residues. The CDR3 DNA reads TGTGCCATCAGGGCTCAACAGGGGGTCAGCTACGAGCAGTACTTC. This gives the protein CAIRAQQGVSYEQYF.

The chain recombines TRBV4-3 with TRBJ2-2; D is perhaps TRBD1 (6 bases). The CDR3 sequence is 16 residues long. Germline loops: CDR1 LGHNA, CDR2 YSLEER. Trimming removed 8 bases at V and 5 bases at J, with 21 bases between. CDR3 sequence (DNA): TGCGCCAGCGCCACCTTGAGTTTGGGGACAACCGGGGAGCTGTTTTTT. This codes for CASATLSLGTTGELFF.

The rearrangement joins TRBV9 to TRBJ2-1, with D perhaps TRBD1 (6 bases). Trimming stripped 0 bases from V and 3 bases from J, with 10 bases between. Germline CDR1 reads SGDLS; CDR2 reads YYNGEE. The CDR3 totals 15 residues. This CDR3 is CASSVDRAGYNEQFF. DNA of the CDR3: TGTGCCAGCAGCGTAGACAGGGCCGGCTACAATGAGCAGTTCTTC.

The chain combines TRBV6-2 or TRBV6-3 with TRBJ2-2; D call uncertain. Trimming left V 10 bases short and J 1 base short, with 4 bases between. Looked up from germline, CDR1 is MNHEY and CDR2 is SVGEGT. This CDR3 spans 11 amino acids. In DNA, the CDR3 is TGTGCCACCCAGAACACCGGGGAGCTGTTTTTT. This translates into CATQNTGELFF.

The V call is TRBV6-5, the J call TRBJ2-3; D is undetermined. Trimming shortened V by 4 bases and J by 7 bases, and 12 bases separated the two germline ends. The CDR3 is 13 residues long. Germline lookup yields CDR1 MNHEY and CDR2 SVGAGI. The CDR3 spells CASSSTNLNTQYF. CDR3 nucleotides: TGTGCCAGCAGTTCCACCAACCTAAATACGCAGTATTTT.

The chain carries TRBV2 and TRBJ1-1; D perhaps matches TRBD1 (6 bases). Deletions cut 5 bases from V and 6 bases from J, with 22 bases between. The CDR3 has 16 residues. Germline V gives CDR1 SNHLY, CDR2 FYNNEI. DNA of the CDR3: TGTGCCAGCAGTTCTACAAAACAGGGACTTGACCCTGAAGCTTTCTTT. Protein: CASSSTKQGLDPEAFF.